This T cell receptor beta chain was sequenced for a study of blood T cells in healthy people across ages. The CDR3 consists of 14 residues. V lost 6 bases to trimming and J lost 11 bases; unmatched junction nucleotides: 13. Germline CDR1 reads MDHEN; CDR2 reads SYDVKM. In regard to this clonotype: Its antigen remains unknown.

Study-wide points: Donor CMV status was unknown, possibly confounding expanded clonotype changes. Age showed a roughly linear inverse relationship with TCR beta diversity per million T cells. Naive CD4+ cell counts and diversity both ran higher in long-lived than in aged donors.

Sample-barcoded 5' priming and a J-beta primer mix drove a second PCR of roughly 6 to 12 cycles. Each cDNA molecule was tagged by a template-switch adaptor that had 12 random nucleotides. TCRdb reprocessed the 5' RACE reads with MiXCR, giving one entry per CDR3 protein. Altogether 600,000 to 1,000,000 distinct CDR3 sequences are present, roughly 60% being singletons, with the ten largest covering over 20%. The chain joins TRBV28 to TRBJ2-5; 9 bases line up with TRBD1. The sample taken for sequencing was blood. This sequence was found in a young man in good health. The CDR3 is CASRSGQGTNEQYF. Here the CDR3 DNA reads TGTGCCAGCAGGTCGGGACAGGGTACCAATGAGCAGTACTTC.